The 5 T cell receptor beta chains reported below all come from one sample, sequenced in a study of Ad26.COV2.S vaccination and SARS-CoV-2 variants. Clones were sequenced by immunoSEQ multiplex PCR, and TCRdb holds only the in-frame ones, with some missing. Among over 400,000 clones, around 92% were seen once, and the ten largest hold about 1.7%. Described treatment: over 15 received Ad26.COV2.S at low or high dose, single or two shots; 5 received placebo; per-sample allocation not given. Repertoires come from day 63 after the first vaccine or placebo injection. This sample comprised peripheral blood, obtained in a trial of Ad26.COV2.S vaccine versus placebo. Receptors originate from a person aged 18-60 years who received the Ad26.COV2.S COVID-19 vaccine or a placebo.

The chain has TRBV24-1 and TRBJ1-5; D gene uncertain. CDR1 and CDR2 (germline): KGHDR, SFDVKD. The germline V and J ends were trimmed by 4 bases and 3 bases, with 9 bases remaining between them. The length of the CDR3 is 14 residues. The CDR3 spells CATSDGPANQPQHF. CDR3 DNA: TGTGCCACCAGTGACGGGCCTGCCAATCAGCCCCAGCATTTT.

This clone has just one count. The V call is TRBV30, the J call TRBJ1-2, with D unresolved. V was cut by 3 bases and J by 4 bases, with 12 bases left in between. CDR3 length: 13 amino acids. The germline V gene has CDR1 GTSNPN and CDR2 SVGIG (reference sequence). The chain's CDR3 is CAWSQRVFYGYTF. CDR3 nucleotide sequence: TGTGCCTGGAGCCAAAGGGTATTCTATGGCTACACCTTC.

The chain has TRBV29-1 and TRBJ2-3; 11 nucleotides agree with TRBD2. This CDR3 region has 13 residues. With V trimmed by 7 bases and J by 7 bases, 7 bases remained unmatched. Germline CDR1 SQVTM, CDR2 ANQGSEA. CDR3 residues: CSAETSGTYTQYF. CDR3 DNA sequence: TGCAGCGCCGAGACTAGCGGGACTTATACGCAGTATTTT.

V is TRBV19 and J is TRBJ2-6, with no clear D. V dropped 6 bases and J dropped 0 bases, with 6 bases sitting between them. The CDR3 runs 14 residues. Germline V gene lookup returns CDR1 LNHDA and CDR2 SQIVND (reference sequence). The CDR3 DNA sequence: TGTGCCAGTAGGAGGAGCTCTGGGGCCAACGTCCTGACTTTC. Its protein is CASRRSSGANVLTF.

V usage is TRBV19 and J usage is TRBJ1-1; D gene unclear. CDR3 size: 13 residues. The ends were cut back, 4 bases at V and 1 base at J, with 7 bases in the middle. Germline values: CDR1 LNHDA, CDR2 SQIVND (reference sequence). The CDR3 DNA is TGTGCCAGTAGTAAACGTGGGAACACTGAAGCTTTCTTT. Its protein is CASSKRGNTEAFF.